The rows below give T cell receptor beta chains drawn from one sample of a study of technical replicates of blood from a handful of donors. Sequenced by immunoSEQ multiplex PCR; TCRdb stores in-frame clones only, minus some. The data contain about 81,000 clones, 90% to 97% of them singletons. The sequencing sample was made of T cells isolated from PBMCs. Source of these receptors: a human donor in good health. Both conserved end residues are part of each CDR3. The order of the fields is V gene, J gene, CDR3 protein.

TRBV5-1	TRBJ1-2	CASRTLSPGQLARLANYGYTF
TRBV15	TRBJ1-1	CATSRDRGQYEAFF
TRBV6-5	TRBJ2-5	CASSWGLQETQYF
TRBV2	TRBJ2-7	CASILLVDEQYF
TRBV7-9	TRBJ2-2	CASSLWTGGNTGELFF
TRBV11-3	TRBJ2-1	CASSSGLARNEQFF
TRBV7-9	TRBJ2-4	CASSNLGARYF
TRBV4-2	TRBJ2-5	CASSLRTSGSQETQYF
TRBV6-5	TRBJ2-1	CASSLTGGTYNEQFF
TRBV28	TRBJ1-5	CASRTPPGHGLNQPQHF
TRBV14	TRBJ1-1	CASSQLQGFTEAFF
TRBV4-2	TRBJ2-5	CASSLGLQETQYF
TRBV28	TRBJ1-3	CASSPLNLASGNTIYF
TRBV29-1	TRBJ1-2	CSAATDIGYTF
TRBV29-1	TRBJ2-3	CSVGISGSADTQYF
TRBV5-1	TRBJ2-7	CASSLGGYSRDRVKEQYF
TRBV28	TRBJ2-5	CASKSGTSGLKETQYF
TRBV19	TRBJ1-2	CASTLGRGIGYTF
TRBV9	TRBJ2-1	CASSGSGRAYNEQFF
TRBV30	TRBJ2-5	CAWSVLETQYF
TRBV5-4	TRBJ1-2	CASNRGGTYGYTF
TRBV6-1	TRBJ2-7	CASSVSGTRYYEQYF
TRBV9	TRBJ2-7	CASSVSSGSSYEQYF
TRBV30	TRBJ1-4	CASSMRQEGEKLFF
TRBV19	TRBJ1-3	CASITESSGNTIYF
TRBV27	TRBJ2-7	CASGPGQGYEQYF
TRBV7-9	TRBJ1-1	CASTGGTEAFF
TRBV18	TRBJ2-1	CASSPTSGSIWEQFF
TRBV6-5	TRBJ2-7	CASSYTVDRGRDEQYF
TRBV10-3	TRBJ2-7	CAITSGYEQYF
TRBV28	TRBJ2-1	CASSGRDIYNEQFF
TRBV5-1	TRBJ2-5	CASSLGVRTDQETQYF
TRBV5-4	TRBJ2-1	CASSFDSNNEQFF
TRBV15	TRBJ2-1	CATSAGSGFYNEQFF
TRBV18	TRBJ2-7	CASSPRGRTYEQYF
TRBV7-3	TRBJ2-5	CASSPRTGGGETQYF
TRBV19	TRBJ2-5	CASSIGTSLGETQYF
TRBV4-3	TRBJ2-1	CASSLQGARYNEQFF
TRBV10-2	TRBJ2-7	CASSVGRMTYEQYF
TRBV6-6	TRBJ1-4	CASSYAVNEKLFF
TRBV28	TRBJ2-7	CASSFLNYEQYF
TRBV6-5	TRBJ1-2	CASSYEARGQGYTF
TRBV19	TRBJ2-7	CASRSGLSSYEQYF
TRBV29-1	TRBJ1-2	CSVVIGGAHGYTF
TRBV6-1	TRBJ1-2	CASSEVGEIGDGYTF
TRBV18	TRBJ1-2	CASSPNGPPETLLYGYTF
TRBV9	TRBJ1-3	CASSVGVSGNTIYF
TRBV7-9	TRBJ2-7	CASSLIAGAGEQYF
TRBV30	TRBJ1-2	CAWSFTGTGDGYTF
TRBV19	TRBJ1-1	CASTTRVNTEAFF
TRBV7-3	TRBJ2-1	CASSLGDRHYNEQFF
TRBV9	TRBJ2-1	CASSIRDRDYGEFF
TRBV7-9	TRBJ2-2	CASTRISGRDDTGELFF
TRBV5-5	TRBJ2-7	CASGVTGISYEQYF
TRBV11-1	TRBJ2-5	CASSLQTSGGQETQYF
TRBV19	TRBJ2-7	CASSRTSELEQYF